The present T cell receptor (beta chain) was sequenced within a study of blood T cells in healthy people across ages. Donor samples were obtained from healthy Caucasian individuals from Russia, aged about 6 to 95. Findings and caveats of the study: Changes in expanded clonotypes were possibly confounded, as the CMV status of donors was unknown.

A second roughly 6 to 12 cycle PCR used barcoded and J-beta primers. TCRdb processed the 5' RACE reads anew with MiXCR; each CDR3 protein has one entry. The profile shows 1.5 million to 1.9 million distinct CDR3 sequences, roughly two fifths of them singletons. Notes on this clonotype: The target antigen is unknown.

This CDR3 has 15 residues. Per germline, CDR1 DFQATT and CDR2 SNEGSKA (reference sequence). V was pared by 2 bases and J by 0 bases, with 11 bases between. The clonotype comes from a woman between 18 and 29 years old in good health. V is TRBV20-1 and J is TRBJ1-5; the D is unclear. The specimen was blood. The CDR3 DNA reads as TGCAGTGCTAGAACGGCAGGATATAGCAATCAGCCCCAGCATTTT. Translation gives CSARTAGYSNQPQHF.